This T cell receptor (beta chain) stems from a study of PD-L1 blockade in urothelial cancer. Study information: Each blood sample yielded a median of roughly 150,000 T cells. General study results and limits: Patients who had durable benefit saw their tumor-associated blood clones expand more at 3 weeks.

Repertoires were generated with immunoSEQ multiplex PCR, while TCRdb's copy carries only in-frame clones and drops some. The repertoire holds 71,000 or so clones, with roughly 91% as singletons. Germline CDR1 is WSHSY and CDR2 is SAAADI. The junction had 7 bases not matched to a gene; V was cut back by 5 bases and J by 3 bases. The CDR3 loop spans 15 amino acids. Details on this clone: The antigen is not known.

The TCR sequence derives from a man in his sixties with urothelial cancer. This rearrangement joins TRBV10-2 to TRBJ2-1, with TRBD2 identical over 7 bases. Sequenced material: PBMCs, taken around atezolizumab (anti-PD-L1) treatment. The CDR3 DNA reads TGCGCCAGCAGTTGGTTGGGGGGGGGCTACAATGAGCAGTTCTTC. Encoded protein: CASSWLGGGYNEQFF.